The entry below gives a single TCR beta chain sequence along with its context. The antigen is unknown. The source of the sample is a study of identical twins. Findings and limits, study-wide: Cord blood's abundant beta clonotypes had fewer insertions, unlike memory repertoires. Sharing of beta out-of-frame sequences by twins showed a weaker excess.

Healthy Caucasians, and only they, were the donors. With template switching, a universal primer site was added, and the cDNA carried unique molecular identifiers. One entry per CDR3 protein results from TCRdb running MiXCR on the 5' RACE reads. Among under 1 million distinct CDR3 sequences, around 12% were seen once, and the ten largest hold around 1.6%. These records were also assigned to another study, of yellow fever vaccine responses in identical twins.

The sample was PBMCs. This TCR derives from a woman aged 18-29 years in good health.

The CDR3 is CASSLGGTGGGQPQHF. The CDR3 DNA is TGCGCCAGCAGCTTGGGGGGGACAGGGGGCGGTCAGCCCCAGCATTTT. The chain has TRBV5-1 and TRBJ1-5, with 12 bases lining up with TRBD1. Germline CDR1 reads SGHRS; CDR2 reads YFSETQ. The CDR3 loop spans 16 amino acids. V lost 0 bases and J lost 6; bases outside the gene matches: 4.